Listed here are 9 T cell receptor beta chains from one sample, sequenced in a study of blood T cell repertoires in COVID-19 (TCRdb year 2020). Receptors were amplified or captured by the immunoSEQ multiplex PCR assay. Not all clones reach the TCRdb copy of this immuneACCESS table, which keeps in-frame sequences only. Checked studies attribute under half of the gap to unresolved V genes and leave the rest unexplained. A total of fewer than 200,000 clones appear in this sample, 88% of them only once. Clones ranked in the top ten supply roughly 2% of the sample. Sample: peripheral blood. These receptors all come from a middle-aged man who had recovered from COVID-19.

The rearrangement joins TRBV18 to TRBJ2-7; TRBD2 agrees at 14 bases. Per germline, CDR1 KGHSH and CDR2 LQKENI. The length of the CDR3 is 21 residues. V was clipped by 5 bases and J by 2 bases; unmatched bases: 20. In DNA, the CDR3 is TGTGCCAGCTCAGCTACTTCGCCGGGACTAGCGGGAGTAAGGGGGGCCTACGAGCAGTACTTC. Protein sequence: CASSATSPGLAGVRGAYEQYF.

The V call is TRBV7-2, the J call TRBJ2-7, with D maybe TRBD1 (5 bases). Trimming pared 3 bases from V and 3 bases from J, leaving 12 bases between. This CDR3 comprises 14 residues. Germline V gives CDR1 SGHTA, CDR2 FQGNSA. The CDR3, as DNA: TGTGCCAGCAGCTTCTTGCCTGACAGCTACGAGCAGTACTTC. Translation gives CASSFLPDSYEQYF.

The chain couples TRBV7-2 to TRBJ2-5; 8 bases are shared with TRBD1. The germline CDR1 and CDR2 sequences are SGHTA and FQGNSA. V was clipped by 1 base and J by 5 bases; unmatched bases: 9. CDR3 length: 16 amino acids. The CDR3 sequence is CASSLVFTGGGETQYF. The CDR3 nucleotides read TGTGCCAGCAGCTTAGTATTCACAGGGGGAGGCGAGACCCAGTACTTC. Complete variable domain (other parts from reference TRBV7-2 and TRBJ2-5): GAGVSQSPSNKVTEKGKDVELRCDPISGHTALYWYRQSLGQGLEFLIYFQGNSAPDKSGLPSDRFSAERTGGSVSTLTIQRTQQEDSAVYLCASSLVFTGGGETQYFGPGTRLLVL.

The chain couples TRBV29-1 to TRBJ2-5; 11 bases are a match to TRBD1. Germline-derived CDR1 and CDR2 are SQVTM and ANQGSEA. After removal of 8 bases from V and 5 bases from J, the junction contained 10 bases not matched to a gene. This CDR3 spans 14 amino acids. The CDR3 nucleotides read TGCAGCCTGAGGACAGGGGGCGTGCGGGAGACCCAGTACTTC. As protein: CSLRTGGVRETQYF. The full variable domain, its missing parts supplied by reference TRBV29-1 and TRBJ2-5, is SAVISQKPSRDICQRGTSLTIQCQVDSQVTMMFWYRQQPGQSLTLIATANQGSEATYESGFVIDKFPISRPNLTFSTLTVSNMSPEDSSIYLCSLRTGGVRETQYFGPGTRLLVL.

The chain employs TRBV7-2 and TRBJ2-5, with 8 bases identical to TRBD2. Germline-derived CDR1 and CDR2 are SGHTA and FQGNSA. The CDR3 spans 14 residues. With V trimmed by 5 bases and J by 5 bases, 7 bases remained unmatched. The DNA of the CDR3 is TGTGCCAGCAGCCTAAGCGGGAGCGGTGAGACCCAGTACTTC. Translating gives CASSLSGSGETQYF.

The chain is built from TRBV11-1 and TRBJ2-5, with 11 positions matching TRBD2. Germline V gives CDR1 SGHAT, CDR2 FQDESV (reference sequence). With 1 base clipped from V and 4 bases from J, the junction kept 5 bases outside the gene matches. The CDR3 totals 16 residues. This CDR3 reads CASSLEVAGGRETQYF. The CDR3 DNA reads as TGTGCCAGCAGCTTAGAAGTAGCGGGGGGGCGAGAGACCCAGTACTTC. Full variable domain (missing parts from reference TRBV11-1 and TRBJ2-5): EAEVAQSPRYKITEKSQAVAFWCDPISGHATLYWYRQILGQGPELLVQFQDESVVDDSQLPKDRFSAERLKGVDSTLKIQPAELGDSAMYLCASSLEVAGGRETQYFGPGTRLLVL.

The CDR3 coding sequence is TGTGCCAGCAGCGTAGCTGGGGCAGATAGTGGCTACACCTTC. Translated: CASSVAGADSGYTF. This chain links TRBV9 with TRBJ1-2; weak D call: TRBD1 (5 bases). V dropped 0 bases and J dropped 7 bases, with 13 bases sitting between them. The CDR3 sequence is 14 residues long. CDR1 is SGDLS, CDR2 YYNGEE, per germline.

This clone was observed a single time. The chain links TRBV6-5 to TRBJ1-6; a possible D gene is TRBD1 (5 bases). In germline, CDR1 is MNHEY, CDR2 SVGAGI. This CDR3 is built from 14 residues. Trimming stripped 7 bases from V and 6 bases from J, with 13 bases between. CDR3 in DNA: TGTGCCAGCACCGGCACAGGATTTAATTCACCCCTCCACTTT. Translated: CASTGTGFNSPLHF.

This rearrangement joins TRBV11-2 to TRBJ2-5; unclear D gene. This CDR3 comprises 13 residues. Germline lookup yields CDR1 SGHAT and CDR2 FQNNGV. V was trimmed by 4 bases and J by 1 base, leaving 7 bases between them. In DNA, the CDR3 is TGTGCCAGCAGCTCCCGCAGCCAAGAGACCCAGTACTTC. Protein sequence: CASSSRSQETQYF.